Here is one T cell receptor (beta chain) with its context. This record comes from a study of immune characterization of retroperitoneal liposarcoma. TCRdb re-called the PCR reads through MiXCR, storing one row per CDR3 protein. The data contain just over 3,000 distinct CDR3 sequences, 45% of them singletons. CDR1 and CDR2 (germline): MNHNY, SVGAGI (reference sequence). CDR3 size: 12 residues. V lost 7 bases to trimming and J lost 2 bases, with 8 bases between them. The sequence came from a male donor with retroperitoneal liposarcoma. Sequencing was done on a sample of tumor tissue. The genes are TRBV6-6 and TRBJ2-5, with D perhaps assigned TRBD1 or TRBD2 (5 bases each). The CDR3 spells CASKEGQETQYF. For the CDR3, the DNA is TGTGCCAGCAAAGAGGGGCAAGAGACCCAGTACTTC.